The 27 T cell receptor beta chains presented below share a single source sample, sequenced in a study of blood T cell repertoires in COVID-19. Assay: immunoSEQ multiplex PCR; the TCRdb copy retains only in-frame clones and omits some. The table lists under 170,000 clones, 80% to 90% of them singletons. Sequenced: peripheral blood. These receptors came from a man between 65 and 85 years old with acute or convalescent COVID-19.

The chain couples TRBV6-1 to TRBJ2-1, with a weak D call TRBD1 (6 bases). The CDR3 length is 14 residues. The V gene lost 3 bases and the J gene lost 6 bases, with 12 bases spanning the gap. Germline V lookup: CDR1 MNHNS, CDR2 SASEGT. DNA of the CDR3: TGTGCCAGCAGTGAGAGGGGCAGGGGCAATGAGCAGTTCTTC. Residues: CASSERGRGNEQFF.

This chain joins TRBV28 and TRBJ2-7; 9 positions agree with TRBD1. CDR3 length: 15 amino acids. V was clipped by 5 bases and J by 7 bases; unmatched bases: 12. From germline, CDR1 is MDHEN and CDR2 SYDVKM. DNA for the CDR3: TGTGCCAGCAGTGGGGCCGGGACAGGGCAAGAGGAGCAGTACTTC. This encodes CASSGAGTGQEEQYF.

The V gene is TRBV7-3, the J gene TRBJ2-1; 11 positions match TRBD1. The germline V gene encodes CDR1 SGHTA and CDR2 FQGTGA. This CDR3 spans 16 amino acids. Germline trimming cut 5 bases from V and 4 bases from J; bases unmatched to any gene: 7. The CDR3 coding sequence is TGTGCCAGCAGCGGGAGGACAGGGGGCGGGTACAATGAGCAGTTCTTC. Translation gives CASSGRTGGGYNEQFF.

The sample holds a few counts of this clone. This chain joins TRBV5-1 and TRBJ2-7; weak D call: TRBD1 (6 bases). The CDR3 totals 14 residues. Germline-derived CDR1 and CDR2 are SGHRS and YFSETQ. Between the trimmed V and J ends, which lost 4 bases and 2 bases, there was a span of 13 bases. CDR3 loop: CASSLRDKAYEQYF. The CDR3, as DNA: TGCGCCAGCAGCCTCCGGGACAAGGCCTACGAGCAGTACTTC. Combining the CDR3 with reference TRBV5-1 and TRBJ2-7 gives the whole variable domain KAGVTQTPRYLIKTRGQQVTLSCSPISGHRSVSWYQQTPGQGLQFLFEYFSETQRNKGNFPGRFSGRQFSNSRSEMNVSTLELGDSALYLCASSLRDKAYEQYFGPGTRLTVT.

The chain recombines TRBV5-1 with TRBJ2-5, with TRBD1 as a possible D gene (5 bases). The CDR3 sequence is 13 residues long. The germline gives CDR1 SGHRS, CDR2 YFSETQ. Trimming shortened V by 4 bases and J by 3 bases, and 10 bases separated the two germline ends. CDR3 DNA sequence: TGCGCCAGCAGCGTTCCAGGGAAAGAGACCCAGTACTTC. It translates to CASSVPGKETQYF.

The chain links TRBV7-2 to TRBJ2-7; D unclear. Looked up from germline, CDR1 is SGHTA and CDR2 is FQGNSA. The CDR3 consists of 15 residues. The germline V and J ends were trimmed by 0 bases and 2 bases, with 11 bases remaining between them. CDR3 sequence: CASSLAVGAAYEQYF. In DNA form, the CDR3 reads TGTGCCAGCAGCTTAGCGGTGGGCGCCGCCTACGAGCAGTACTTC.

With respect to this clone: This specimen includes other DNA sequences encoding the same CDR3. The CDR3, as DNA: TGTGCCAGTAGTATTGGACTAGCGGTCTACGAGCAGTACTTC. This gives the protein CASSIGLAVYEQYF. The chain couples TRBV19 to TRBJ2-7; 10 bases map to TRBD2. CDR1 and CDR2 from the germline V gene are LNHDA and SQIVND (reference sequence). The CDR3 is made up of 14 amino acids. V dropped 3 bases and J dropped 3; count of bases not matched to a gene: 2.

This sequence joins TRBV7-8 and TRBJ2-3; D gene ambiguous. V lost 4 bases to trimming and J lost 0 bases, with 11 bases between them. Germline values: CDR1 SGHVS, CDR2 FQNEAQ. The CDR3 is 15 amino acids. CDR3 sequence (DNA): TGTGCCAGCAGCTCCCGGGTCGACAGCACAGATACGCAGTATTTT. It specifies CASSSRVDSTDTQYF.

CDR3 DNA sequence: TGTGCCAGCAGCGCAACAGGGGGGGACTACAATGAGCAGTTCTTC. Translated, it gives CASSATGGDYNEQFF. The chain is built from TRBV5-5 and TRBJ2-1, with D perhaps matching TRBD1 (8 bases). The CDR3 has 15 amino acids. The germline gives CDR1 SGHKS, CDR2 YYEKEE (reference sequence). Trimming took off 4 bases at V and 3 bases at J, with 14 bases between the two ends.

The J gene is TRBJ2-5, the V gene TRBV7-9, with 7 bases aligning to TRBD2. CDR3 length equals 14 residues. Germline loops: CDR1 SEHNR, CDR2 FQNEAQ (reference sequence). V shed 3 bases, J shed 0 bases, and the junction held 1 base outside the gene matches. The CDR3, as DNA: TGTGCCAGCAGCTTTACTAGCGACCAAGAGACCCAGTACTTC. This encodes CASSFTSDQETQYF.

The rearrangement joins TRBV19 to TRBJ1-1, with D perhaps matching TRBD1 (6 bases). Trimming removed 4 bases from V and 0 bases from J, with 12 bases in between. CDR1 and CDR2 (germline): LNHDA, SQIVND (reference sequence). CDR3 length equals 15 residues. The CDR3: CASSTGERVNTEAFF. In nucleotides, the CDR3 is TGTGCCAGTAGTACAGGGGAGAGGGTGAACACTGAAGCTTTCTTT.

The rearrangement joins TRBV6-6 to TRBJ1-2; 9 bases fit TRBD1. Trimming removed 2 bases from V and 8 bases from J; junction bases left unmatched: 6. The germline V gene has CDR1 MNHNY and CDR2 SVGAGI (reference sequence). This CDR3 spans 14 amino acids. Here the CDR3 reads CASSYRTGAQGYTF. CDR3 DNA sequence: TGTGCCAGCAGTTACCGGACAGGGGCCCAAGGCTACACCTTC.

The gene calls are TRBV4-1 and TRBJ1-5, with D possibly being TRBD1 (5 bases). The CDR3 is made up of 15 amino acids. Trimming shortened V by 0 bases and J by 11 bases, and 17 bases separated the two germline ends. Germline-derived CDR1 and CDR2 are MGHRA and YSYEKL. CDR3 loop: CASSQEDGGTRAQHF. The CDR3 DNA is TGCGCCAGCAGCCAAGAGGATGGGGGGACTAGGGCCCAGCATTTT.

V gene TRBV7-3 combines with J gene TRBJ2-7, with 8 bases identical to TRBD1. This CDR3 contains 16 residues. Germline CDR1 reads SGHTA; CDR2 reads FQGTGA. Losses at the gene ends were 5 bases for V and 0 bases for J; bases not matched to a gene: 9. CDR3 protein: CASSATGQESSYEQYF. CDR3 bases: TGTGCCAGCAGCGCCACGGGACAGGAAAGCTCCTACGAGCAGTACTTC.

The J gene is TRBJ1-2, the V gene TRBV5-1; the D gene is possibly TRBD1 (5 bases). This CDR3 has 13 amino acids. Germline V lookup: CDR1 SGHRS, CDR2 YFSETQ. The V end lost 0 bases, the J end lost 8 bases, and 11 bases lay between the germline ends. The CDR3 reads CASSLDGRGGYTF. CDR3 in DNA: TGCGCCAGCAGCTTGGACGGGAGGGGAGGCTACACCTTC.

V usage is TRBV11-2 and J usage is TRBJ2-1, with 9 bases that match TRBD2. This CDR3 is 18 amino acids long. CDR1 and CDR2 from the germline V gene are SGHAT and FQNNGV. The J segment lost 7 bases and the V segment lost 5 bases, leaving 18 bases of the junction unmatched. The CDR3: CASSLARLAGGPGNEQFF. CDR3 nucleotides: TGTGCCAGCAGCCTAGCCCGGCTGGCGGGAGGGCCGGGAAATGAGCAGTTCTTC.

This clone was picked up one time. CDR3 in DNA: TGTGCCAGTAGTCCAATACAGGGGGCGTGGGGAAGCAATCAGCCCCAGCATTTT. This encodes CASSPIQGAWGSNQPQHF. The chain recombines TRBV19 with TRBJ1-5; 9 nucleotides agree with TRBD1. Germline CDR1 and CDR2: LNHDA and SQIVND (reference sequence). V was clipped by 5 bases and J by 1 base; unmatched bases: 12. This CDR3 is built from 18 residues.

The chain joins TRBV2 to TRBJ2-7, with 10 bases aligning to TRBD2. The V segment lost 11 bases and the J segment 7 bases; nucleotides outside the gene matches: 14. There are 14 residues in the CDR3. Germline V gives CDR1 SNHLY, CDR2 FYNNEI. The CDR3 DNA reads TGTGCCTTCCGAAAGGGACTAGCGAAACGAGAGCAGTACTTC. Amino acid sequence: CAFRKGLAKREQYF.

The rearrangement uses TRBV28 and TRBJ2-5, with 10 bases fitting TRBD1. The length of the CDR3 is 16 residues. Per the germline V gene, CDR1 is MDHEN and CDR2 is SYDVKM. Losses at the gene ends were 1 base for V and 1 base for J; bases not matched to a gene: 3. The DNA for the CDR3 is TGTGCCAGCAGTTTATACGGGACAGGGGCCCAAGAGACCCAGTACTTC. Its protein is CASSLYGTGAQETQYF. Together with reference TRBV28 and TRBJ2-5, the CDR3 gives the full variable domain: DVKVTQSSRYLVKRTGEKVFLECVQDMDHENMFWYRQDPGLGLRLIYFSYDVKMKEKGDIPEGYSVSREKKERFSLILESASTNQTSMYLCASSLYGTGAQETQYFGPGTRLLVL.

This clone occurred once. The chain employs TRBV7-2 and TRBJ2-5; 9 bases match TRBD1. The ends lost 5 bases at V and 5 bases at J; junction bases unmatched: 9. Germline V gene sequence: CDR1 SGHTA, CDR2 FQGNSA. The CDR3 has 15 amino acids. Written as DNA, the CDR3 is TGTGCCAGCAGCCGGAATACAGGGGGCAGGGAGACCCAGTACTTC. This sequence encodes CASSRNTGGRETQYF.

The chain links TRBV19 to TRBJ2-7; TRBD2 matches at 14 bases. CDR1 is LNHDA and CDR2 is SQIVND in the germline V gene (reference sequence). The CDR3 contains 16 residues. V shed 2 bases, J shed 6 bases, and the junction held 6 bases outside the gene matches. CDR3 DNA sequence: TGTGCCAGTAGTATAATCCCCGGGACTAGCGGGAGCGAGCAGTACTTC. This gives the protein CASSIIPGTSGSEQYF. Full variable domain (remainder filled in from reference TRBV19 and TRBJ2-7): DGGITQSPKYLFRKEGQNVTLSCEQNLNHDAMYWYRQDPGQGLRLIYYSQIVNDFQKGDIAEGYSVSREKKESFPLTVTSAQKNPTAFYLCASSIIPGTSGSEQYFGPGTRLTVT.

The chain carries TRBV14 and TRBJ2-7; the match to TRBD1 covers 12 bases. The CDR3 length is 14 residues. Per the germline V gene, CDR1 is SGHDN and CDR2 is FVKESK. The junction had 6 bases not matched to a gene; V was cut back by 3 bases and J by 9 bases. CDR3 nucleotide sequence: TGTGCCAGCAGCCAGGGACAGGGGGCCTTCGGGCAGTACTTC. Protein product: CASSQGQGAFGQYF. Complete variable domain (other parts from reference TRBV14 and TRBJ2-7): EAGVTQFPSHSVIEKGQTVTLRCDPISGHDNLYWYRRVMGKEIKFLLHFVKESKQDESGMPNNRFLAERTGGTYSTLKVQPAELEDSGVYFCASSQGQGAFGQYFGPGTRLTVT.

CDR3 sequence reads: CASSLRLASHNEQFF. The CDR3 DNA sequence: TGTGCCAGCAGCTTAAGACTAGCGTCCCACAATGAGCAGTTCTTC. The chain carries TRBV11-2 and TRBJ2-1, with TRBD2 matching over 8 bases. Germline lookup yields CDR1 SGHAT and CDR2 FQNNGV. Germline trimming cut 2 bases from V and 5 bases from J; bases unmatched to any gene: 5. The CDR3 runs to 15 residues.

This clone was recorded a few times. The chain has TRBV27 and TRBJ2-2; TRBD1 might be the D (5 bases). The germline V and J ends were trimmed by 2 bases and 0 bases, with 13 bases remaining between them. There are 17 residues in the CDR3. Germline CDR1 and CDR2: MNHEY and SMNVEV (reference sequence). CDR3 protein: CASSLGSGWPNTGELFF. In nucleotides, the CDR3 is TGTGCCAGCAGTTTAGGATCAGGGTGGCCGAACACCGGGGAGCTGTTTTTT.

V usage is TRBV24-1 and J usage is TRBJ2-2; D is unclear. The germline CDR1 and CDR2 sequences are KGHDR and SFDVKD. The CDR3 is made up of 12 amino acids. V was pared by 0 bases and J by 8 bases, with 3 bases between. Here the CDR3 DNA reads TGTGCCACCAGTGATTTGCTGGGGGAGCTGTTTTTT. Protein product: CATSDLLGELFF.

V and J are TRBV18 and TRBJ1-1; D perhaps matches TRBD1 (6 bases). Per the germline V gene, CDR1 is KGHSH and CDR2 is LQKENI. CDR3 length: 15 residues. Trimming stripped 3 bases from V and 6 bases from J, with 17 bases between. The DNA for the CDR3 is TGTGCCAGCTCACCGAGGACAGCAATGGGGTCTGAAGCTTTCTTT. As protein: CASSPRTAMGSEAFF.

This chain uses TRBV19 with TRBJ2-1, with 9 bases aligning to TRBD2. CDR3 length equals 18 residues. J was trimmed by 0 bases and V by 4 bases; bases with no gene match: 10. The germline CDR1 and CDR2 sequences are LNHDA and SQIVND (reference sequence). CDR3 sequence (DNA): TGTGCCAGTAGTAAAGCTCTAGCGGGATCCAGCTCCTACAATGAGCAGTTCTTC. Translation: CASSKALAGSSSYNEQFF.